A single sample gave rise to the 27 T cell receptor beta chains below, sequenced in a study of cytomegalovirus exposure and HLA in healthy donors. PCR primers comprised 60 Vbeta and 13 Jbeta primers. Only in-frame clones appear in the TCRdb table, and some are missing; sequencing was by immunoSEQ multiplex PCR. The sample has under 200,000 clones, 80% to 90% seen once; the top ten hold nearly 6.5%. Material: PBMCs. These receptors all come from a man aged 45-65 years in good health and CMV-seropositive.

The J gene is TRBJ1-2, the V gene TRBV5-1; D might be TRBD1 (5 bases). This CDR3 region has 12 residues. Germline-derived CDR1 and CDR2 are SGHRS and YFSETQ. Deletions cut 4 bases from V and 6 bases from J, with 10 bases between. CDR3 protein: CASSVSRDGYTF. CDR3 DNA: TGCGCCAGCAGCGTTAGCAGGGATGGCTACACCTTC.

The CDR3 region is CASSTRTGGTYEQYF. CDR3 coding DNA: TGTGCCAGCAGTACTCGGACAGGGGGAACCTACGAGCAGTACTTC. J is TRBJ2-7 and V is TRBV27, with 10 bases that match TRBD1. V lost 5 bases to trimming and J lost 2 bases; unmatched junction nucleotides: 6. CDR1 MNHEY and CDR2 SMNVEV come from the germline V gene (reference sequence). This CDR3 has 15 amino acids.

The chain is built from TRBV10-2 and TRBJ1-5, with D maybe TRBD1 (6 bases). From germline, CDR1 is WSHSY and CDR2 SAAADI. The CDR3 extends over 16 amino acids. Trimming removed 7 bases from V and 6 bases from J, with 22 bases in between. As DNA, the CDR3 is TGCGCCAGCACCCGGGGGGGGCGCGGGGATGGTCAGCCCCAGCATTTT. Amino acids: CASTRGGRGDGQPQHF.

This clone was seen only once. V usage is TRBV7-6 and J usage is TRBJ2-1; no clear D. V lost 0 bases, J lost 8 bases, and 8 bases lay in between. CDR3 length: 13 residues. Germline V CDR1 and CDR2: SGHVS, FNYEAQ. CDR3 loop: CASSLAEQYEQFF. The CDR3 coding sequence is TGTGCCAGCAGCTTAGCGGAGCAGTATGAGCAGTTCTTC. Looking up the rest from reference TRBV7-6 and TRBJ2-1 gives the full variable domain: GAGVSQSPRYKVTKRGQDVALRCDPISGHVSLYWYRQALGQGPEFLTYFNYEAQQDKSGLPNDRFSAERPEGSISTLTIQRTEQRDSAMYRCASSLAEQYEQFFGPGTRLTVL.

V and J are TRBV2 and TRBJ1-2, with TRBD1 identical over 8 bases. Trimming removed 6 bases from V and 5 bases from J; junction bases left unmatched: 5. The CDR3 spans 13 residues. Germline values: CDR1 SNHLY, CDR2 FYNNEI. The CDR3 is CASSLDRDYGYTF. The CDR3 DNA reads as TGTGCCAGCAGCTTGGACAGGGATTATGGCTACACCTTC.

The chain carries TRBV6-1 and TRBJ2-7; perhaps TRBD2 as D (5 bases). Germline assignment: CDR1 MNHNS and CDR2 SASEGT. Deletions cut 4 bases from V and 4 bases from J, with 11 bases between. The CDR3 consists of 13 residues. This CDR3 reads CASSARADYEQYV. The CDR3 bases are TGTGCCAGCAGTGCCCGAGCGGATTACGAGCAGTACGTC.

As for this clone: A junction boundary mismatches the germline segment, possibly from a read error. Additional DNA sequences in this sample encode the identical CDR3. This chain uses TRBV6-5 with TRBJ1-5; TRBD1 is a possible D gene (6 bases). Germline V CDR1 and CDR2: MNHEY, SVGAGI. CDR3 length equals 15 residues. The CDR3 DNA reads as TGCGCCAGCAGTTACGGCGGGGGCCAGGGACAGCCCCAGCATTTT. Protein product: CASSYGGGQGQPQHF.

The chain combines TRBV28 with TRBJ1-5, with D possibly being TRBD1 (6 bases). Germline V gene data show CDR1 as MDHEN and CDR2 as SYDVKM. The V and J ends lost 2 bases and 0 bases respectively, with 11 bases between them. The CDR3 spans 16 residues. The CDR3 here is CASSLARGASNQPQHF. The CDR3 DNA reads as TGTGCCAGCAGTTTAGCCAGGGGAGCTAGCAATCAGCCCCAGCATTTT.

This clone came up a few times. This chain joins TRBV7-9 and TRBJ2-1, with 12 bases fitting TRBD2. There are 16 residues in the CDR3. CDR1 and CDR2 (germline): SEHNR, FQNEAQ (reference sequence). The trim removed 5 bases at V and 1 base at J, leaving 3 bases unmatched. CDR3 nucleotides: TGTGCCAGCAGCCTGACTAGCGGGGGTTCCTACAATGAGCAGTTCTTC. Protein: CASSLTSGGSYNEQFF.

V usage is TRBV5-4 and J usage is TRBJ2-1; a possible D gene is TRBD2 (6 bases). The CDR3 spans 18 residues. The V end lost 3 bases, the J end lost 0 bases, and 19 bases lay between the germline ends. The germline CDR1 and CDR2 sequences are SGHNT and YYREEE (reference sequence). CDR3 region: CASSWIPTRSVSYNEQFF. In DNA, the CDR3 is TGTGCCAGCAGCTGGATCCCGACTAGGAGCGTCTCCTACAATGAGCAGTTCTTC. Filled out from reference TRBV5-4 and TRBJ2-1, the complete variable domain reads ETGVTQSPTHLIKTRGQQVTLRCSSQSGHNTVSWYQQALGQGPQFIFQYYREEENGRGNFPPRFSGLQFPNYSSELNVNALELDDSALYLCASSWIPTRSVSYNEQFFGPGTRLTVL.

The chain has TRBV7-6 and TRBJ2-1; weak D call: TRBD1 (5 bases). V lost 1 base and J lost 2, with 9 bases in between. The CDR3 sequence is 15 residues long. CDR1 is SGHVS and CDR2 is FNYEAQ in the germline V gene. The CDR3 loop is CASSLGQGTYNEQFF. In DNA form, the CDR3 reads TGTGCCAGCAGCTTAGGGCAGGGCACCTACAATGAGCAGTTCTTC.

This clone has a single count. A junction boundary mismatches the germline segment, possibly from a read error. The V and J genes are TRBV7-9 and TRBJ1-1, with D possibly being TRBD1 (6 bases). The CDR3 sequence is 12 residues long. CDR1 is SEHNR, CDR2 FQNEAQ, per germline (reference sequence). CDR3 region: CSSSFIRGEAFF. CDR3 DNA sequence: TGTTCCAGCAGTTTCATTAGGGGGGAAGCTTTCTTT.

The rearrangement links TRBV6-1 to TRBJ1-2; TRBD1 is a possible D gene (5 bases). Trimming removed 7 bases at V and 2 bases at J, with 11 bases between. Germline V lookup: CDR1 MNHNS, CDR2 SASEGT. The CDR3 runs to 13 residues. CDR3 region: CASKGDLNYGYTF. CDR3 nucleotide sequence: TGTGCCAGCAAAGGGGATTTGAACTATGGCTACACCTTC.

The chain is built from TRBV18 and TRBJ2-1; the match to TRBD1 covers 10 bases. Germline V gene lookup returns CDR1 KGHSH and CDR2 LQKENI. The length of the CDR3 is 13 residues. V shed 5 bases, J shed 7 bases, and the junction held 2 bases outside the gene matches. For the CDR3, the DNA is TGTGCCAGCTCAGCGGGACAGGGGAATGAGCAGTTCTTC. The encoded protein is CASSAGQGNEQFF.

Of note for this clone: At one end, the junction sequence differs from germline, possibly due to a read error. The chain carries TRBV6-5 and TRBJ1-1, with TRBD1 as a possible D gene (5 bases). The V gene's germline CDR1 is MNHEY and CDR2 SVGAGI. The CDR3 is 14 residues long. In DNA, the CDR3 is TGTGCCAGCAGATCCCACAGGAGAAACACTGAAGCTTTATTT. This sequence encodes CASRSHRRNTEALF.

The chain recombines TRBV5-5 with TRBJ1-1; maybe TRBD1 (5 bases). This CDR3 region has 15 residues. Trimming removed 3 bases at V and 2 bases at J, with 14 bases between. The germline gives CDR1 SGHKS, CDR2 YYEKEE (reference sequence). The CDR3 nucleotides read TGTGCCAGCAGCTCCGGGCGGGGGTTTAACACTGAAGCTTTCTTT. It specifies CASSSGRGFNTEAFF. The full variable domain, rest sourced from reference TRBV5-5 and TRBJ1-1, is DAGVTQSPTHLIKTRGQQVTLRCSPISGHKSVSWYQQVLGQGPQFIFQYYEKEERGRGNFPDRFSARQFPNYSSELNVNALLLGDSALYLCASSSGRGFNTEAFFGQGTRLTVV.

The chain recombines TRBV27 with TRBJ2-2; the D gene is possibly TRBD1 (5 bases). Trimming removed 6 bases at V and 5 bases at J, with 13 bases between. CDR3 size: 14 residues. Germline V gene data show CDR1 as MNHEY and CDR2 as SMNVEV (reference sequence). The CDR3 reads CASSPQAWTGELFF. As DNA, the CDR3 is TGTGCCAGCAGCCCACAGGCCTGGACCGGGGAGCTGTTTTTT.

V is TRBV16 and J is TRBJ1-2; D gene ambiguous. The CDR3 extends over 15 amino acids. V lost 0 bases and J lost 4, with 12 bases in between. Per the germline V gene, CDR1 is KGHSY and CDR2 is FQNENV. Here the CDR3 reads CASSQSATALYGYTF. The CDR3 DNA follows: TGTGCCAGCAGCCAATCGGCAACAGCCCTCTATGGCTACACCTTC.

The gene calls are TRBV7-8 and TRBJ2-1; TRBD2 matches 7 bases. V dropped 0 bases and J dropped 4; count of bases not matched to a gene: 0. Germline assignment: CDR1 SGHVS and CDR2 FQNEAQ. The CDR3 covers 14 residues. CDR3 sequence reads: CASSLAGGYNEQFF. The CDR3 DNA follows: TGTGCCAGCAGCTTAGCGGGAGGGTACAATGAGCAGTTCTTC.

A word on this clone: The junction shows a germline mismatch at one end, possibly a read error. In DNA, the CDR3 is TGTGCCAGCAGCTTAGTAGGAGGCTCCAACACCGGGGAGATGTTTTTT. This gives the protein CASSLVGGSNTGEMFF. The chain uses TRBV11-1 and TRBJ2-2; possibly TRBD2 for D (5 bases). From germline, CDR1 is SGHAT and CDR2 FQDESV (reference sequence). This CDR3 has 16 amino acids.

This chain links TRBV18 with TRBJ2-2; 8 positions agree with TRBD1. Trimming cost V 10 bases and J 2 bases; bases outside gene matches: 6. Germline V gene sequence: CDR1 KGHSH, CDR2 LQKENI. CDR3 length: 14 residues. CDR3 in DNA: TGTGCCACGGATGACAGGGGAAACACCGGGGAGCTGTTTTTT. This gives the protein CATDDRGNTGELFF.

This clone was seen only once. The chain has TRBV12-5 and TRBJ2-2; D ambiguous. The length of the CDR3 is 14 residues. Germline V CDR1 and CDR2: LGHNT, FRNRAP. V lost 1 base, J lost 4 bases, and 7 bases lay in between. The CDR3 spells CASGLGHPTGELFF. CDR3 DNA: TGTGCTAGTGGTTTGGGACATCCCACCGGGGAGCTGTTTTTT.

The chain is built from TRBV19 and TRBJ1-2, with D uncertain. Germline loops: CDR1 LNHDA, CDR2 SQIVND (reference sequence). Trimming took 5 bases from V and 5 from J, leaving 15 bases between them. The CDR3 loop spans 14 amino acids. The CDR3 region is CASSSEGRRYGYTF. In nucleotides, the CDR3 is TGTGCCAGTAGTTCCGAGGGCAGGAGATATGGCTACACCTTC.

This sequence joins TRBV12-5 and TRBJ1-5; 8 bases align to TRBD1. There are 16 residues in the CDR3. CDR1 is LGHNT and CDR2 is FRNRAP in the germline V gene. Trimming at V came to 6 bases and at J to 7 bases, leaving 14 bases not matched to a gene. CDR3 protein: CASGILGQGSGQPQHF. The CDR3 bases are TGTGCTAGTGGGATCCTTGGACAGGGCTCAGGGCAGCCCCAGCATTTT.

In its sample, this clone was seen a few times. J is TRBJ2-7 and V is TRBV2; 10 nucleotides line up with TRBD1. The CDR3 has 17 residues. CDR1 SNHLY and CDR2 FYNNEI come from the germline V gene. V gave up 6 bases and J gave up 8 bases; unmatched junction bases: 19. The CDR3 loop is CASSRDRGTLGRVQQYF. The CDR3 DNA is TGTGCCAGCAGCCGGGACAGGGGTACCCTGGGGCGGGTACAGCAGTACTTC. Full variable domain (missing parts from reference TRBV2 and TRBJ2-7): EPEVTQTPSHQVTQMGQEVILRCVPISNHLYFYWYRQILGQKVEFLVSFYNNEISEKSEIFDDQFSVERPDGSNFTLKIRSTKLEDSAMYFCASSRDRGTLGRVQQYFGPGTRLTVT.

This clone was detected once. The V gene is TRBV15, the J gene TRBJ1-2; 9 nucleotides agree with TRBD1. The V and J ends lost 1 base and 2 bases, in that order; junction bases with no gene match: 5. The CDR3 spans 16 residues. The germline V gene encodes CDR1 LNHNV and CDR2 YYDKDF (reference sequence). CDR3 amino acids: CATSRGTGAMNYGYTF. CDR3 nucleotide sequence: TGTGCCACCAGCAGAGGGACAGGGGCTATGAACTATGGCTACACCTTC.

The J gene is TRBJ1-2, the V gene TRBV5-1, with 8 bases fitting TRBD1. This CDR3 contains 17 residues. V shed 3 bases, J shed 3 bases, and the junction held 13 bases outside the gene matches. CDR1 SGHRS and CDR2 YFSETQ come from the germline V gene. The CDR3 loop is CASSSADRGAIYYGYTF. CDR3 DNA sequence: TGCGCCAGCAGCTCCGCAGACAGGGGCGCCATTTACTATGGCTACACCTTC. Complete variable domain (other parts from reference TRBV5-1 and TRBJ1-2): KAGVTQTPRYLIKTRGQQVTLSCSPISGHRSVSWYQQTPGQGLQFLFEYFSETQRNKGNFPGRFSGRQFSNSRSEMNVSTLELGDSALYLCASSSADRGAIYYGYTFGSGTRLTVV.